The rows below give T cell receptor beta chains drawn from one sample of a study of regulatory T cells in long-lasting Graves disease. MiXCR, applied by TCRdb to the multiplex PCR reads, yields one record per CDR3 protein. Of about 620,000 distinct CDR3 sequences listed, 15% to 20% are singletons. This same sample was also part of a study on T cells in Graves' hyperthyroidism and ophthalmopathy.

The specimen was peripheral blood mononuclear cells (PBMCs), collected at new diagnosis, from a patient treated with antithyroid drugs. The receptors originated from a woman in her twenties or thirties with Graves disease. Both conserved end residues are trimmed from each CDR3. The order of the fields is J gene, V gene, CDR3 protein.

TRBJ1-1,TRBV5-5,ASSSGALRTEAF
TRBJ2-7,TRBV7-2,ASSLASLSYEQY
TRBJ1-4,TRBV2,ASKSWQSNEKLF
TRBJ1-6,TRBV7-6,ASSLGTVLTNSPLH
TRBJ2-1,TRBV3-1,ASSLPVWKF
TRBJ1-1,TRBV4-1,ASSYTTQVLNTEAF
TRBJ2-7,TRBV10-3,AISESGGGGGEQY
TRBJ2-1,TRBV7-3,ASSLGGGPESRQF
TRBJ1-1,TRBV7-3,ASSDGIWTEAF
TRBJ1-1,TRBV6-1,ASRRRDRNTEAF
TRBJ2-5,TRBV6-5,ASSSTGTGYQETQY
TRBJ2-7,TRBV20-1,SATGGDMTYEQY
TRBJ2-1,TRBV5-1,ASSLTSGRASSNEQF
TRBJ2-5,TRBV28,ASSLGTKGPALVGTQY
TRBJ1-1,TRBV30,AWSRGTEAF
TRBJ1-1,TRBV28,ASSLGQGANAEAF
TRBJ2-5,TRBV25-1,ASSDFSGTGYQETQY
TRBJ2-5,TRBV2,ASSDSPVPRVGQETQY
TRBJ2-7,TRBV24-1,ATSDFKRQY
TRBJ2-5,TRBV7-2,ASSLWGQETQY
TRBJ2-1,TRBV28,ASSKRESLYNEQF
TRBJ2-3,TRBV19,ASSSGRALIADTQY
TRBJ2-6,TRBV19,ASSTQGGGANVLT
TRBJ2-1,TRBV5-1,ASNSGASYNEQF
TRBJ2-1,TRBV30,AGLPSGTGGRNEQF
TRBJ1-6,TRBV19,ASSSGRMSSYNSPLH
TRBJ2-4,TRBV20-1,SANGPAKNIQY
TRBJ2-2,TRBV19,ASIRRGTGWDIRELF
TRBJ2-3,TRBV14,ASSQDSTTDTQY
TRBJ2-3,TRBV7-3,ASSFRGSGADAQY
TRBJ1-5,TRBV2,ASSLGKHQPQH